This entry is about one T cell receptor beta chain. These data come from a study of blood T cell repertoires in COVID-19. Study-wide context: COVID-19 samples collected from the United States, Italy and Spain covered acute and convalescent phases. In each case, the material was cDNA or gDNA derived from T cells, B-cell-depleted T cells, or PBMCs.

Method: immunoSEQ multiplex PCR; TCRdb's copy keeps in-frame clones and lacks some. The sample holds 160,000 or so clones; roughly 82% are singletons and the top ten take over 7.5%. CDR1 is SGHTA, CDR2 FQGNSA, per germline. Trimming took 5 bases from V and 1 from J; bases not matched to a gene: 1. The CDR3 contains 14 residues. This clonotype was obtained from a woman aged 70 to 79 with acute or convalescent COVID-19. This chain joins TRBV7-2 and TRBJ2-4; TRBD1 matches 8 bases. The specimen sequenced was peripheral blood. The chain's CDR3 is CASSRDRAKNIQYF. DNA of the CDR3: TGTGCCAGCAGCCGGGACAGGGCCAAAAACATTCAGTACTTC.